This record concerns one TCR beta chain sequence. The data are from a study of blood T cell repertoires in COVID-19. Study-wide context: Donors in the United States, Italy and Spain gave samples during acute or convalescent COVID-19.

Looked up from germline, CDR1 is SGHNT and CDR2 is YENEEA. V was trimmed by 2 bases and J by 0 bases, leaving 3 bases between them. The CDR3 loop spans 13 amino acids. TCRdb keeps only in-frame clones here, not all; method: immunoSEQ multiplex PCR. This table holds a few hundred thousand clones, under 90% found once. The chain joins TRBV11-3 to TRBJ2-3, with D unresolved. Specimen: peripheral blood. The clonotype originates from a woman aged 40 to 49 who had recovered from COVID-19. CDR3 protein: CASSLPSTDTQYF. In DNA form, the CDR3 reads TGTGCCAGCAGCTTACCTAGCACAGATACGCAGTATTTT.